The source of this T cell receptor beta chain is a study of T cell changes during pregnancy in multiple sclerosis. Produced via immunoSEQ multiplex PCR; TCRdb's table is partial and in-frame only. The sample holds about 28,000 clones, approximately 86% seen once. The CDR3 spans 14 residues. The germline CDR1 and CDR2 sequences are SGHNT and YENEEA. Trimming removed 7 bases at V and 0 bases at J, with 12 bases between. The V call is TRBV11-3, the J call TRBJ2-5, with D possibly TRBD1 on 7 matching bases. The sequence derives from a female donor in good health, enrolled as a control in a pregnancy study. Sequences were derived from CD4+ T cells from peripheral blood mononuclear cells, sampled in the first trimester of pregnancy. Here the CDR3 DNA reads TGTGCCAGCAACCGGGGGACAGACCAAGAGACCCAGTACTTC. Translated, it gives CASNRGTDQETQYF.